Reported below is one TCR beta chain. Its target is unknown. A universal primer site was incorporated via template switching, and the cDNA contained unique molecular identifiers. TCRdb itself ran the 5' RACE reads through MiXCR, one entry per CDR3 protein. The top ten clones hold approximately 0.98% of a sample with fewer than 500,000 distinct CDR3 sequences, about 13% of them seen once. This sample was taken from a study of identical twins. The V and J ends lost 2 bases and 0 bases respectively, with 4 bases between them. CDR3 length equals 13 residues. Germline CDR1 is SGHTA and CDR2 is FQGTGA. General study findings and limits: These conclusions were based on statistical analysis (cross-sectional, not following the same donors).

The sample also formed part of further work on yellow fever vaccine responses in identical twins.

Source material: CD4+ T cells sorted from blood. The chain carries TRBV7-3 and TRBJ1-1; D is uncertain. This receptor was taken from a woman between 18 and 29 years old in good health. The CDR3 region has the DNA TGTGCCAGCAGCTTATATCTGAACACTGAAGCTTTCTTT. Encoded protein: CASSLYLNTEAFF.